This T cell receptor (beta chain) was sequenced for a study of long-term antiretroviral therapy in people with HIV. The assay, immunoSEQ v3.0, was run at survey level. Method: immunoSEQ multiplex PCR; TCRdb's copy keeps in-frame clones and lacks some. The table shows about 18,000 clones, with about four fifths occurring only once. Study-level points and caveats: Information pertaining to ART adherence, viral resistance or therapeutic modifications was not obtained.

V gave up 8 bases and J gave up 1 base, with 0 bases separating them. Germline CDR1 and CDR2: MNHEY and SMNVEV (reference sequence). The CDR3 is 9 amino acids. This clone has a handful of counts. Its specificity is not known. The source of this sequence is a woman aged 45-65 years with HIV. Sequenced material: unsorted PBMCs, taken 0.3 years after starting antiretroviral therapy. The J gene is TRBJ2-7, the V gene TRBV27; no reliable D call. CDR3 sequence reads: CASSYEQYF. The CDR3 DNA reads as TGTGCCAGCTCCTACGAGCAGTACTTC.